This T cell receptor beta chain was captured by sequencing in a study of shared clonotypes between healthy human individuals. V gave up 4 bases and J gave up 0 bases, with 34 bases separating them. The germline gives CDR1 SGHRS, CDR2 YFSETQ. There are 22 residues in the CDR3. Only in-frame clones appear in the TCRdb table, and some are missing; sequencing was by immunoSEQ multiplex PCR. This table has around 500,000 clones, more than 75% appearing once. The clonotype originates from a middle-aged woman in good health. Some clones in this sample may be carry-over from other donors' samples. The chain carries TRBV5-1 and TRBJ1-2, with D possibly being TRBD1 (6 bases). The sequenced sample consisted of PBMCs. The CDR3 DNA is TGCGCCAGCAGCCCTATATTCTCCCTCGGCCGGGACAAGTCCCCCGCTAACTATGGCTACACCTTC. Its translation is CASSPIFSLGRDKSPANYGYTF.